One sample yielded the 26 T cell receptor beta chains listed below, sequenced in a study of molecular identifiers for immune sequencing clone quantification. One entry per CDR3 protein results from TCRdb running MiXCR on the PCR reads. The sample carries 100,000 or so distinct CDR3 sequences, 30% to 45% recorded once. The sample comprised naive CD8+ T cells from blood, with Jurkat cell RNA spiked in. Sample subset: FACS-sorted CD8+CD4-CCR7+CD45RA+ naive T cells. Receptor source: a human donor in good health. Some libraries in this study had Jurkat cell RNA spiked in.

The chain couples TRBV7-8 to TRBJ2-5; D is unresolved. The CDR3 length is 11 residues. Trimming left V 3 bases short and J 9 bases short, with 8 bases between. The V gene's germline CDR1 is SGHVS and CDR2 FQNEAQ. The DNA for the CDR3 is TGTGCCAGCAGCTTTGGTGGATCCCAGTACTTC. Encoded protein: CASSFGGSQYF.

Of note for this clonotype: Since a much larger clone is just one base distant, this may be a read error. The chain carries TRBV14 and TRBJ2-1; D gene ambiguous. The CDR3 runs to 14 residues. In germline, CDR1 is SGHDN, CDR2 FVKESK. The CDR3 coding sequence is TGTGCCAGCAGCCAAGGTTCTTTTTACAATGGGCAGTTCTTC. This translates into CASSQGSFYNGQFF.

This clonotype was seen just once. A much larger clone lies a single base off, so this may be a read error. This rearrangement joins TRBV5-1 to TRBJ1-1; 7 bases fit TRBD1. CDR3 length: 12 residues. Germline V gene lookup returns CDR1 SGHRS and CDR2 YFSETQ. Here the CDR3 reads CASTGQLNEASF. The CDR3 DNA is TGCGCCAGCACGGGACAGTTAAATGAAGCTTCCTTT.

Concerning this clonotype: A read error is possible here, since a much larger clone lies one base away. The chain has TRBV6-4 and TRBJ2-1; 9 bases fit TRBD2. There are 15 residues in the CDR3. Germline CDR1 reads MRHNA; CDR2 reads SNTAGT. Trimming removed 6 bases from V and 4 bases from J; junction bases left unmatched: 7. The CDR3 sequence is CASSQRLAEYNEQFF. The CDR3 coding sequence is TGTGCCAGCAGCCAGAGACTAGCGGAGTACAATGAGCAGTTCTTC.

Notes on this clonotype: Possible read error: a much larger clone is one base away. V is TRBV29-1 and J is TRBJ1-1; no clear D gene. The germline CDR1 and CDR2 sequences are SQVTM and ANQGSEA. Trimming cost V 7 bases and J 4 bases, with 7 bases left between them. The CDR3 has 10 amino acids. The CDR3 loop reads CSAIITEAFF. CDR3 DNA: TGCAGCGCTATTATCACTGAAGCTTTCTTT.

The V call is TRBV28, the J call TRBJ1-1; unclear D gene. The length of the CDR3 is 14 residues. Trimming cost V 1 base and J 4 bases, with 10 bases left between them. Germline V gene sequence: CDR1 MDHEN, CDR2 SYDVKM. The CDR3 reads CASSLLWEITEAFF. Written as DNA, the CDR3 is TGTGCCAGCAGTTTATTATGGGAGATCACTGAAGCTTTCTTT.

The V and J genes are TRBV5-6 and TRBJ2-7; 8 bases are shared with TRBD1. V shed 0 bases, J shed 4 bases, and the junction held 6 bases outside the gene matches. CDR1 and CDR2 from the germline V gene are SGHDT and YYEEEE. The CDR3 covers 15 residues. The CDR3 reads CASSLVQGAGYEQYF. For the CDR3, the DNA is TGTGCCAGCAGCTTGGTTCAGGGGGCGGGGTACGAGCAGTACTTC.

V usage is TRBV29-1 and J usage is TRBJ2-4; 11 bases match TRBD2. Germline loops: CDR1 SQVTM, CDR2 ANQGSEA. This CDR3 has 17 amino acids. Here the CDR3 DNA reads TGCAGGGAAGGGCTAGCGGGAGGTGGTGGGGCCAAAAACATTCAGTACTTC. Amino acid sequence: CREGLAGGGGAKNIQYF.

This clonotype has just a few counts. This chain joins TRBV29-1 and TRBJ2-5; D is perhaps TRBD1 (6 bases). Trimming left V 0 bases short and J 3 bases short, with 14 bases between. Germline V gene lookup returns CDR1 SQVTM and CDR2 ANQGSEA. The CDR3 is made up of 15 amino acids. The CDR3 nucleotides read TGCAGCGTTGAAGATGGCTGGGGGCTCAAAGAGACCCAGTACTTC. Amino acids: CSVEDGWGLKETQYF.

The rearrangement links TRBV7-2 to TRBJ2-7; D is unresolved. Looked up from germline, CDR1 is SGHTA and CDR2 is FQGNSA. The CDR3 loop spans 14 amino acids. Deletions cut 1 base from V and 5 bases from J, with 12 bases between. The chain's CDR3 is CASSLGVGLDEQYF. Written as DNA, the CDR3 is TGTGCCAGCAGCTTAGGGGTAGGGTTAGACGAGCAGTACTTC.

In this sample, this clonotype turned up many times. Because the CDR3's place on the DNA is in doubt, the DNA is left out and the CDR3 is given as listed by TCRdb. This sequence joins TRBV5-6 and TRBJ1-1; the table's TRBD1 call for D was not verified on the DNA. A total of 13 residues make up the CDR3, ends included. Germline-derived CDR1 and CDR2 are SGHDT and YYEEEE. CDR3 region: CASSFGQGSELFF.

This clonotype was detected ten times or more. CDR3 sequence reads: CASSLPVDSTDTQYF. The CDR3 nucleotides are TGTGCCAGCAGCTTACCGGTCGACAGCACAGATACGCAGTATTTT. The V and J genes are TRBV11-2 and TRBJ2-3; D is uncertain. Germline values: CDR1 SGHAT, CDR2 FQNNGV. The CDR3 is made up of 15 amino acids. V was shortened by 2 bases and J by 0 bases, with 9 bases between the two germline ends.

This clonotype was counted only a few times. The chain links TRBV14 to TRBJ2-1; D gene unclear. Germline V gives CDR1 SGHDN, CDR2 FVKESK. The V end lost 0 bases, the J end lost 8 bases, and 17 bases lay between the germline ends. The CDR3 runs to 16 residues. The CDR3, as DNA: TGTGCCAGCAGCCAAGATAGGGTCCTAGGGCTCGATGAGCAGTTCTTC. Translation gives CASSQDRVLGLDEQFF.

The chain combines TRBV7-9 with TRBJ2-1, with 9 bases matching TRBD2. The CDR3 length is 13 residues. Losses at the gene ends were 5 bases for V and 10 bases for J; bases not matched to a gene: 6. The germline V gene has CDR1 SEHNR and CDR2 FQNEAQ (reference sequence). CDR3 protein: CASSPGTSKEQFF. CDR3 nucleotides: TGTGCCAGCAGCCCAGGGACTAGCAAAGAGCAGTTCTTC. The full variable domain, in which reference TRBV7-9 and TRBJ2-1 provide the parts outside the CDR3, is DTGVSQNPRHKITKRGQNVTFRCDPISEHNRLYWYRQTLGQGPEFLTYFQNEAQLEKSRLLSDRFSAERPKGSFSTLEIQRTEQGDSAMYLCASSPGTSKEQFFGPGTRLTVL.

This clonotype is medium-sized within its sample. This chain joins TRBV28 and TRBJ2-7; D gene unclear. Between the trimmed V and J ends, which lost 6 bases and 4 bases, there was a span of 7 bases. The CDR3 spans 11 residues. Germline V lookup: CDR1 MDHEN, CDR2 SYDVKM. The CDR3 DNA reads TGTGCCAGCAGCTTGGGTTACGAGCAGTACTTC. Its translation is CASSLGYEQYF.

This clonotype was found a few times. The J gene is TRBJ2-4, the V gene TRBV2; D unresolved. The V gene lost 5 bases and the J gene lost 0 bases, with 8 bases spanning the gap. Germline V lookup: CDR1 SNHLY, CDR2 FYNNEI. The CDR3 extends over 14 amino acids. The chain's CDR3 is CASSSTEAKNIQYF. The CDR3, as DNA: TGTGCCAGCAGTTCAACCGAAGCCAAAAACATTCAGTACTTC.

With respect to this clonotype: A junction boundary mismatches the germline segment, possibly from a read error. The rearrangement links TRBV2 to TRBJ2-3; 7 positions agree with TRBD1. Looked up from germline, CDR1 is SNHLY and CDR2 is FYNNEI. The CDR3 has 14 amino acids. This CDR3 reads CACSERGPTDTQYF. In DNA form, the CDR3 reads TGTGCCTGCAGTGAGAGGGGGCCCACAGATACGCAGTATTTT.

Concerning this clonotype itself: The conserved phenylalanine or tryptophan is not found at the CDR3 terminus, so this likely reflects a read error. It is unclear where the CDR3 begins or ends on the DNA, so no DNA is shown, and the CDR3 is as TCRdb lists it. The chain uses TRBV28 and TRBJ2-7; the D call TRBD2 from the table was never checked on the DNA. The CDR3 spans 16 amino acids, including both terminal residues. In germline, CDR1 is MDHEN, CDR2 SYDVKM. The CDR3: CASSFGGAEGLAGDYY.

The table lists this clonotype with many counts. This chain uses TRBV13 with TRBJ1-5; a weak D match, TRBD1 (6 bases). This CDR3 region has 12 residues. Germline values: CDR1 PRHDT, CDR2 FYEKMQ (reference sequence). Trimming pared 5 bases from V and 7 bases from J, leaving 9 bases between. CDR3 sequence (DNA): TGTGCCAGCAGCGAAGGGGGGCAGCCCCAGCATTTT. Residues: CASSEGGQPQHF.

This clonotype was recorded at least ten times. This chain uses TRBV11-3 with TRBJ2-2; D unresolved. The CDR3 runs 12 residues. In germline, CDR1 is SGHNT, CDR2 YENEEA. Deletions cut 1 base from V and 6 bases from J, with 3 bases between. Here the CDR3 reads CASSLGAGELFF. CDR3 in DNA: TGTGCCAGCAGCTTAGGGGCCGGGGAGCTGTTTTTT.

The rearrangement links TRBV25-1 to TRBJ2-1; no definite D call. Germline V gene lookup returns CDR1 MGHDK and CDR2 SYGVNS. This CDR3 is 13 amino acids long. Trimming took 5 bases from V and 3 from J, leaving 8 bases between them. In nucleotides, the CDR3 is TGTGCCAGCAGTACCCAGGTCTACAATGAGCAGTTCTTC. Translating it yields CASSTQVYNEQFF.

This clonotype came up a few times. V usage is TRBV4-3 and J usage is TRBJ2-2, with 8 bases fitting TRBD1. Germline V gives CDR1 LGHNA, CDR2 YSLEER. Unmatched junction bases numbered 6, after V lost 5 bases and J lost 4 bases. This CDR3 region has 15 residues. CDR3 in amino acids: CASSNDRGGTGELFF. The CDR3 coding sequence is TGCGCCAGCAGCAACGACAGGGGCGGCACCGGGGAGCTGTTTTTT.

The genes are TRBV6-2 or TRBV6-3 and TRBJ1-5; no clear D gene. Trimming left V 2 bases short and J 4 bases short, with 12 bases between. The CDR3 has 15 residues. Germline CDR1 MNHEY, CDR2 SVGEGT. The CDR3, as DNA: TGTGCCAGCAGTTACCTTGCAGGTCCTAATCAGCCCCAGCATTTT. Translating it yields CASSYLAGPNQPQHF.

This chain uses TRBV5-4 with TRBJ2-7; D uncertain. V gave up 0 bases and J gave up 0 bases, with 7 bases separating them. There are 14 residues in the CDR3. Looked up from germline, CDR1 is SGHNT and CDR2 is YYREEE (reference sequence). This CDR3 reads CASSLAPASYEQYF. The CDR3 coding sequence is TGTGCCAGCAGCTTGGCACCAGCCTCCTACGAGCAGTACTTC.

This rearrangement joins TRBV11-2 to TRBJ2-3; D gene unclear. Germline CDR1 SGHAT, CDR2 FQNNGV. V was trimmed by 5 bases and J by 0 bases, leaving 12 bases between them. The CDR3 runs to 15 residues. In DNA, the CDR3 is TGTGCCAGCAGCATAGTTTCTGGAAGCACAGATACGCAGTATTTT. Amino acids: CASSIVSGSTDTQYF. The full variable domain, its missing parts supplied by reference TRBV11-2 and TRBJ2-3, is EAGVAQSPRYKIIEKRQSVAFWCNPISGHATLYWYQQILGQGPKLLIQFQNNGVVDDSQLPKDRFSAERLKGVDSTLKIQPAKLEDSAVYLCASSIVSGSTDTQYFGPGTRLTVL.

This clonotype has just a few counts. This chain links TRBV28 with TRBJ2-7; D assignment may be TRBD1 or TRBD2 (5 bases each). Germline V gene sequence: CDR1 MDHEN, CDR2 SYDVKM. This CDR3 contains 16 residues. The V end was cut by 5 bases, the J end by 0 bases, with 17 bases between. The DNA of the CDR3 is TGTGCCAGCAGTCCTTTTTCGGTCGGGACCTCCTACGAGCAGTACTTC. Residues: CASSPFSVGTSYEQYF.